One sample yielded the 4 T cell receptor beta chains listed below, sequenced in a study of control samples from healthy donors and cancer patients. This table comes from immunoSEQ multiplex PCR, and its TCRdb copy is limited to in-frame clones, with some not included. The sample includes roughly 190,000 clones. The sequenced material came from blood. These receptors were collected from a woman aged 25 to 39 in good health.

As for this clone: Other DNA sequences in this specimen translate into the identical CDR3. V usage is TRBV29-1 and J usage is TRBJ2-3, with 9 nucleotides matching TRBD1. Per the germline V gene, CDR1 is SQVTM and CDR2 is ANQGSEA. The CDR3 extends over 14 amino acids. Trimming cost V 6 bases and J 2 bases; bases outside gene matches: 6. CDR3 residues: CSVEGQGVTDTQYF. The CDR3 nucleotides read TGCAGCGTAGAGGGACAGGGTGTCACAGATACGCAGTATTTT.

The chain has TRBV5-1 and TRBJ2-7, with D tentatively TRBD1 (6 bases). Trimming shortened V by 4 bases and J by 0 bases, and 14 bases separated the two germline ends. This CDR3 has 15 residues. Germline V gene sequence: CDR1 SGHRS, CDR2 YFSETQ. For the CDR3, the DNA is TGCGCCAGCAGCGCTGGACGGGACAACTCCTACGAGCAGTACTTC. This encodes CASSAGRDNSYEQYF.

CDR3 region: CASSSLEANEKLFF. The CDR3, as DNA: TGTGCCAGCAGCTCCCTGGAGGCTAATGAAAAACTGTTTTTT. The chain employs TRBV7-9 and TRBJ1-4; D gene unclear. The CDR3 consists of 14 residues. CDR1 is SEHNR, CDR2 FQNEAQ, per germline (reference sequence). V gave up 4 bases and J gave up 3 bases, with 9 bases separating them.

Notes on this clone: One end of the junction fails to match germline, which may point to a read error. The DNA for the CDR3 is TGTGCCAGCAGTCCCTGGGGTAGGGCCGCGTTTTTC. It codes for CASSPWGRAAFF. The V and J genes are TRBV25-1 and TRBJ2-7, with D hard to call. Per the germline V gene, CDR1 is MGHDK and CDR2 is SYGVNS. The CDR3 covers 12 residues.